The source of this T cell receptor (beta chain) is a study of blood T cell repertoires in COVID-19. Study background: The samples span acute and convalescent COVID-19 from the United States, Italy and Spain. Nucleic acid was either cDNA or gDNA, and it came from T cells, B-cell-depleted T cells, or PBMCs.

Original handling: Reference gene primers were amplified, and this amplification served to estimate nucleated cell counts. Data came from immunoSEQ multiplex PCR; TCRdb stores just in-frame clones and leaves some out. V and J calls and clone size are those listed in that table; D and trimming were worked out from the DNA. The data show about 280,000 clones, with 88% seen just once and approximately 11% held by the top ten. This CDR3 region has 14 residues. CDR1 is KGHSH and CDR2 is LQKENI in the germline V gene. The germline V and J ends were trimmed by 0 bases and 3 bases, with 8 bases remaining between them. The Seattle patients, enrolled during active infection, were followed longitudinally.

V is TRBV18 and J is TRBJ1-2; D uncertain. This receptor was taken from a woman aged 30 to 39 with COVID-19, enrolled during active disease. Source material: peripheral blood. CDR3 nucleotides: TGTGCCAGCTCACCACCAAGAACTTACTATGGCTACACCTTC. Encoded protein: CASSPPRTYYGYTF.